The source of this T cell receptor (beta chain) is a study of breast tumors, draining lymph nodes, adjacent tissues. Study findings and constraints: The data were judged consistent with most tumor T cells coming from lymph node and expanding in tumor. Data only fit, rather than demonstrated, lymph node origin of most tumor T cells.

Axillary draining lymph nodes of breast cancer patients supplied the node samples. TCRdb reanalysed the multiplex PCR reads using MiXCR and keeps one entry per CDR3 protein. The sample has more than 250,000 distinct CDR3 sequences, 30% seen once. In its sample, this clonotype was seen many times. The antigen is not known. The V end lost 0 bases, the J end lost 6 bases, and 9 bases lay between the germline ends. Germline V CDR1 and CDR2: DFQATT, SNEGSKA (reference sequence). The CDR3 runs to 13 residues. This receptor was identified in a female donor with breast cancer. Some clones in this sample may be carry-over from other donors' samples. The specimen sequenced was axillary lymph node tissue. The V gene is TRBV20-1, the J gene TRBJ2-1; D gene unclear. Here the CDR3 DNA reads TGCAGTGCTAGAGAGGGTACAGTCAATGAGCAGTTCTTC. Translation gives CSAREGTVNEQFF.